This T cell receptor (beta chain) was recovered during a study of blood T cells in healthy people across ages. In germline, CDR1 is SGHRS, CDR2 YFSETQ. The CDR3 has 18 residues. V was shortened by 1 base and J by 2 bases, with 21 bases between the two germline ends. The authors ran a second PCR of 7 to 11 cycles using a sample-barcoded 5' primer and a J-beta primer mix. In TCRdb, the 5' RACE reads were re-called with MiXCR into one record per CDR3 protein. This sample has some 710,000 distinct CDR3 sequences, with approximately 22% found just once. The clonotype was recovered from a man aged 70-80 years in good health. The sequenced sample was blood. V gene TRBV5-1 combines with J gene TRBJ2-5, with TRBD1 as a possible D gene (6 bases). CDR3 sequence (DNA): TGCGCCAGCAGCTTGTGGGCAGGGGCCCCCACATCTCAAGAGACCCAGTACTTC. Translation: CASSLWAGAPTSQETQYF.